Listed below are T cell receptor beta chains from one sample, sequenced in a study of blood T cell repertoires in COVID-19. Data came from immunoSEQ multiplex PCR; TCRdb stores just in-frame clones and leaves some out. The data contain 200,000 or so clones, roughly nine tenths of them seen just once; the ten biggest clones take up roughly 3.7%. Sequenced input: PBMCs or T cells enriched from blood (not recorded which). Receptors were obtained from a woman aged 18-29 years in a cohort exposed to, infected with or recovered from COVID-19 (not recorded which). CDR3s include the opening cysteine and the closing phenylalanine or tryptophan. Each record gives: D gene, J gene, V gene, clone size, CDR3 DNA, CDR3 protein. A D gene is named only where the DNA matches it firmly. The size field is filled for only some rows; it gives once, few, many or a size class.

. TRBJ1-3 TRBV19 few TGTGCCAGTAGTATGCTCTCGGGAACTGGAAACACCATATATTTT CASSMLSGTGNTIYF
. TRBJ2-7 TRBV7-6 . TGTGCCAGCAGCCCCCACCTGGACACCTCCTACGAGCAGTACTTC CASSPHLDTSYEQYF
. TRBJ1-5 TRBV29-1 . TGCAGCGTTGTAGACCAAGGGGTGAATCAGCCCCAGCATTTT CSVVDQGVNQPQHF
TRBD1 TRBJ1-5 TRBV3-1/TRBV3-2 . TGTGCCAGCGGCCCAGGGACAGGGGCAAGTCGGCCCCAGCATTTT CASGPGTGASRPQHF
. TRBJ2-7 TRBV19 . TGTGCCAGTAGCCTATACAGCTCCTACGAGCAGTACTTC CASSLYSSYEQYF
TRBD2 TRBJ2-1 TRBV27 . TGTGCCAGCCTCCGGAGGACGGGGAGGGGCTACAATGAGCAGTTCTTC CASLRRTGRGYNEQFF
TRBD2 TRBJ2-2 TRBV29-1 . TGCAGCGCACCGACGCGGTGGCTAGCGGGAGTCGCCGGGGAGCTGTTTTTT CSAPTRWLAGVAGELFF
. TRBJ1-6 TRBV7-8 . TGTGCCAGCAGCCTCGAACAGGGTCCCACCAGCGGATCACCCCTCCACTTT CASSLEQGPTSGSPLHF
. TRBJ1-1 TRBV12-3/TRBV12-4 . TGTGCCAGCAGTTTTAGAATAGACACTGAAGCTTTCTTT CASSFRIDTEAFF
TRBD1 TRBJ1-1 TRBV12-3/TRBV12-4 . TGTGCCAGCAGGACAGGGGGAGGCACTGAAGCTTTCTTT CASRTGGGTEAFF
TRBD1 TRBJ2-3 TRBV5-1 . TGCGCCAGCAGCCCGGACAGGGGGGGAGATACGCAGTATTTT CASSPDRGGDTQYF
TRBD1 TRBJ1-4 TRBV24-1 . TGTGCCACCAGTGATTCAGACAGGGACGGTGAAAAACTGTTTTTT CATSDSDRDGEKLFF
TRBD1 TRBJ2-3 TRBV29-1 . TGCAGCGTTGCAGGGACAGGGGCCTACACAGATACGCAGTATTTT CSVAGTGAYTDTQYF